What follows describes a single TCR beta chain. What it recognizes is unknown. Deletions cut 1 base from V and 4 bases from J, with 7 bases between. This CDR3 comprises 12 residues. Germline CDR1 reads GTSNPN; CDR2 reads SVGIG (reference sequence). This sample was included in a study of shared clonotypes between healthy human individuals. The wider study: Researchers drew samples from a couple of women and a few men aged 18 to 49. Findings and caveats of the study: Few donors limited the genetic and exposure-history diversity represented.

Authors' analysis steps: Filtering differed because ImmunoSEQ produced junction-only sequences that carried no quality scores. Here immunoSEQ multiplex PCR was the method, and the copy in TCRdb shows in-frame clones only, minus some. V, J and clone size reflect that table, while D and trimming were determined from the DNA. The sample has 2,500,000 or so clones; around nine tenths are singletons. This TCR came from a man between 18 and 29 years old in good health. Sample: naive CD4+ T cells sorted from blood. Subset denoted: CD45RA+ positively selected. The J gene is TRBJ2-5, the V gene TRBV30; D is unclear. CDR3 in amino acids: CAWSDNRETQYF. The CDR3 DNA sequence: TGTGCCTGGAGTGACAATAGAGAGACCCAGTACTTC.